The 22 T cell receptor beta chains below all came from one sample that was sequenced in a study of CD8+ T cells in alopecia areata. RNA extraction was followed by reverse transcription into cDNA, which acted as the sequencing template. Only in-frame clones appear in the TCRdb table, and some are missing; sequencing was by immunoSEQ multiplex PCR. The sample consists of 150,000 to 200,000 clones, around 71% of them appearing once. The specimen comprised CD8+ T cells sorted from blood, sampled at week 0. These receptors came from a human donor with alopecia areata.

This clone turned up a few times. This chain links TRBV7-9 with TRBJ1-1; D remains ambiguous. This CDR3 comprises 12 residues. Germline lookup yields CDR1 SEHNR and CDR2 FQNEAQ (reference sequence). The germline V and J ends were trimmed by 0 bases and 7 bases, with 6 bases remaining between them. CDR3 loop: CASSLAWGEAFF. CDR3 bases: TGTGCCAGCAGCTTAGCGTGGGGTGAAGCTTTCTTT.

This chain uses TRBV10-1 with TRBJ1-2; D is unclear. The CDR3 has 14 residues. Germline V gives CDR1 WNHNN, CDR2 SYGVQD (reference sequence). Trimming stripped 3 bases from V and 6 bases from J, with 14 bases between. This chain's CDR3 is CASSDSREGDGYTF. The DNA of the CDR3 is TGCGCCAGCAGTGATAGTCGGGAGGGCGATGGCTACACCTTC.

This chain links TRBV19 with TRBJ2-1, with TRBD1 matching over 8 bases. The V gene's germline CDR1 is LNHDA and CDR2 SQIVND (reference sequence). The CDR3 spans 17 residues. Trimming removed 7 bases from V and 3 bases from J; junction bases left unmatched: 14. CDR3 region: CASNPDRGAVDYNEQFF. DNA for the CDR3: TGTGCCAGTAACCCCGACAGGGGTGCCGTTGACTACAATGAGCAGTTCTTC.

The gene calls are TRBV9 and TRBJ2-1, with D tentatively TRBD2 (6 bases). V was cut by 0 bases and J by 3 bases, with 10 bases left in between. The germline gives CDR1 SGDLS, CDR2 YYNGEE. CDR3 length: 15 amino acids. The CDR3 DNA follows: TGTGCCAGCAGCGTAGCTACAGCGGGCTACAATGAGCAGTTCTTC. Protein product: CASSVATAGYNEQFF.

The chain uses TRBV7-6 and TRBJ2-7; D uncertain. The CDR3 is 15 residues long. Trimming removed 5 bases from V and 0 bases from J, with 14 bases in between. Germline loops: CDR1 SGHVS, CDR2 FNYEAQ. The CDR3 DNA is TGTGCCAGCAGCCCAAGGTACACCAACTCCTACGAGCAGTACTTC. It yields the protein CASSPRYTNSYEQYF.

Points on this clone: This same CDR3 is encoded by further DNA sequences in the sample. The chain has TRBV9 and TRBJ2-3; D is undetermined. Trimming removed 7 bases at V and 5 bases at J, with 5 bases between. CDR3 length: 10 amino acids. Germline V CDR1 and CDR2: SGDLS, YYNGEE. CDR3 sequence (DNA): TGTGCCAGCTCGGGAGATACGCAGTATTTT. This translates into CASSGDTQYF.

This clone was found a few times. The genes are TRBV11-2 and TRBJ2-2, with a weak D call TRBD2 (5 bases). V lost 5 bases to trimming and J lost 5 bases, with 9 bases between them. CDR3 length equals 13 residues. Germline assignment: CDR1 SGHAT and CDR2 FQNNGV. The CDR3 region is CASSRRYTGELFF. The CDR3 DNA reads TGTGCCAGCAGCCGGAGGTATACCGGGGAGCTGTTTTTT.

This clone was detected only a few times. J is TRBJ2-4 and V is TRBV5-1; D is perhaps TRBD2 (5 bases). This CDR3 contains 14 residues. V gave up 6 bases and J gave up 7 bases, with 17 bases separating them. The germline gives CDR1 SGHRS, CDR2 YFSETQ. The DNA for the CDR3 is TGCGCCAGCACCCAAGAAACCCCGGGGAACATTCAGTACTTC. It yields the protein CASTQETPGNIQYF.

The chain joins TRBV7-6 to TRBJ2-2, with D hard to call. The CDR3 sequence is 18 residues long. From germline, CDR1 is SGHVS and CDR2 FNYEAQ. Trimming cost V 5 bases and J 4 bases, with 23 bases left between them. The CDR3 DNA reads TGTGCCAGCAGCCGTGGGCCTCGACCGTCCCGCGGCACCGGGGAGCTGTTTTTT. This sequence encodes CASSRGPRPSRGTGELFF.

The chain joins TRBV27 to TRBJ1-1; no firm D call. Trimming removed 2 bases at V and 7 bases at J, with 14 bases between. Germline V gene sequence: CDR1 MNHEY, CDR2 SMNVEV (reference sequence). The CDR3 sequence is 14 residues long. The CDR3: CASSLRGTNYEAFF. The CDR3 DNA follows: TGTGCCAGCAGTTTAAGAGGTACAAATTATGAAGCTTTCTTT.

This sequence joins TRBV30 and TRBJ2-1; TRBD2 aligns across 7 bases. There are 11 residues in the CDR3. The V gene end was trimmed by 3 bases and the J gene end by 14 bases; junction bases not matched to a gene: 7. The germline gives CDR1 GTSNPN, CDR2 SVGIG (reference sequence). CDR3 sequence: CAWREGTIEFF. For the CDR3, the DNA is TGTGCCTGGAGGGAAGGGACTATTGAGTTCTTC.

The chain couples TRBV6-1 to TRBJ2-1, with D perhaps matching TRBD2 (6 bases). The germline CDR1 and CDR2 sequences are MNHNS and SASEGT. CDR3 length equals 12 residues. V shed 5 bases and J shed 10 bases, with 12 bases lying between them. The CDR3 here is CASSWGVGEQFF. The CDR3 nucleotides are TGTGCCAGCAGTTGGGGGGTGGGGGAGCAGTTCTTC.

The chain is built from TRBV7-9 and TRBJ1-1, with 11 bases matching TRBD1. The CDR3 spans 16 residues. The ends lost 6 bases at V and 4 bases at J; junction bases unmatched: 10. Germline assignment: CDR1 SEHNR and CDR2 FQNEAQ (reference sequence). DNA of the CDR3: TGTGCCAGCAGTTCCGCTCGTGGGACAGGGGGCACTGAAGCTTTCTTT. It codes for CASSSARGTGGTEAFF.

The CDR3 DNA sequence: TGTGCCTGGAGTCAGACAGGGGGACCCTACAATGAGCAGTTCTTC. Protein product: CAWSQTGGPYNEQFF. This chain links TRBV30 with TRBJ2-1; 9 bases are a match to TRBD1. The CDR3 has 15 residues. Germline V lookup: CDR1 GTSNPN, CDR2 SVGIG (reference sequence). With V trimmed by 2 bases and J by 2 bases, 4 bases remained unmatched.

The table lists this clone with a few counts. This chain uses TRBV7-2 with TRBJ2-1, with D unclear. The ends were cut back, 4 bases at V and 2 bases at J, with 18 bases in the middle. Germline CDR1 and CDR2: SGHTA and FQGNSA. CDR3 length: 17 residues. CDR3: CASSSYRATTTYNEQFF. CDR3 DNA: TGTGCCAGCAGCTCCTATAGGGCGACCACGACCTACAATGAGCAGTTCTTC.

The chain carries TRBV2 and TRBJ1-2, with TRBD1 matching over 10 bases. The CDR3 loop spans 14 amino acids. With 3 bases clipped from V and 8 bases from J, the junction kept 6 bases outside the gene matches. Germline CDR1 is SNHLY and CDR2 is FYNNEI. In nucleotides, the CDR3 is TGTGCCAGCAGTGATTGGGGGACAGGGGAAGGCTACACCTTC. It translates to CASSDWGTGEGYTF.

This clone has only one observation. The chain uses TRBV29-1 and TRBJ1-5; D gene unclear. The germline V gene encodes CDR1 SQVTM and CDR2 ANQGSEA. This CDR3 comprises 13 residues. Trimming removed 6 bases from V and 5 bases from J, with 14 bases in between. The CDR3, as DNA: TGCAGCGTCGTATTCCAGGCGGATCAGCCCCAGCATTTT. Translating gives CSVVFQADQPQHF.

The CDR3 nucleotides read TGTGCCAGCACGCGAGGGGGGCTAACAGATACGCAGTATTTT. It encodes CASTRGGLTDTQYF. The chain links TRBV7-9 to TRBJ2-3; D possibly uses TRBD1 or TRBD2 (6 bases each). The germline CDR1 and CDR2 sequences are SEHNR and FQNEAQ (reference sequence). This CDR3 is built from 14 residues. V was cut by 7 bases and J by 3 bases, with 14 bases left in between.

In nucleotides, the CDR3 is TGCAGCGTTACGTCCATGAACGAGCAGTACTTC. It codes for CSVTSMNEQYF. The rearrangement uses TRBV29-1 and TRBJ2-7; no reliable D call. V dropped 5 bases and J dropped 5 bases, with 10 bases sitting between them. This CDR3 contains 11 residues. Germline CDR1 SQVTM, CDR2 ANQGSEA.

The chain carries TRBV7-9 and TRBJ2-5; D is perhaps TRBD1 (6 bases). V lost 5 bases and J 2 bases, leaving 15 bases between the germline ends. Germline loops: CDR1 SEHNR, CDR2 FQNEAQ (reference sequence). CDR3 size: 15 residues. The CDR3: CASSPQGHQQETQYF. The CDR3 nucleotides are TGTGCCAGCAGCCCCCAGGGACACCAGCAAGAGACCCAGTACTTC.

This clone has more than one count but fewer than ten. In nucleotides, the CDR3 is TGTGCCAGCAGTTACTCGATGGAGGGCTCCTACGAGCAGTACTTC. It codes for CASSYSMEGSYEQYF. The chain combines TRBV6-6 with TRBJ2-7, with TRBD2 as a possible D gene (6 bases). V lost 0 bases and J lost 0, with 9 bases in between. The CDR3 is made up of 15 amino acids. The germline CDR1 and CDR2 sequences are MNHNY and SVGAGI (reference sequence).

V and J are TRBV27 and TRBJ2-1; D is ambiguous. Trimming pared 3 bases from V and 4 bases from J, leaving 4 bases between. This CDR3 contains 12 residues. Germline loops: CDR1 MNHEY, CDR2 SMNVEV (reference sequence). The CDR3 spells CASSFGYNEQFF. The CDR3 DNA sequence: TGTGCCAGCAGTTTTGGGTACAATGAGCAGTTCTTC.